This T cell receptor beta chain came from a study of T-cell memory formation after mild COVID-19. TCR alpha and TCR beta cDNA libraries with sample barcodes and UMIs came from 5'RACE using constant-segment primers. TCRdb re-called the 5' RACE reads with MiXCR, one entry per CDR3 protein. The table shows roughly 220,000 distinct CDR3 sequences, with over 7.5% occurring only once. Overall study results and limits: Clones that contracted from day 15 to 85 had balanced CD4/CD8; later expanders were CD4+ biased. Contracting CD4+ clones lay largely in CM and EM, with CD8+ ones residing in EMRA.

The V gene's germline CDR1 is SGHRS and CDR2 YFSETQ. This CDR3 contains 13 residues. With 4 bases clipped from V and 8 bases from J, the junction kept 5 bases outside the gene matches. This clonotype was picked up a small number of times. Its specificity is not known. V gene TRBV5-1 combines with J gene TRBJ2-4; 8 bases fit TRBD1. The clonotype was recovered from a man younger than 35 who had mild COVID-19 (a few samples of this study predate the infection). Cell type and time point are not known. Sample: PBMCs or a T cell subset sorted from them (not recorded which). CDR3 amino acids: CASSVGQGDIQYF. CDR3 coding DNA: TGCGCCAGCAGCGTTGGACAGGGAGACATTCAGTACTTC.